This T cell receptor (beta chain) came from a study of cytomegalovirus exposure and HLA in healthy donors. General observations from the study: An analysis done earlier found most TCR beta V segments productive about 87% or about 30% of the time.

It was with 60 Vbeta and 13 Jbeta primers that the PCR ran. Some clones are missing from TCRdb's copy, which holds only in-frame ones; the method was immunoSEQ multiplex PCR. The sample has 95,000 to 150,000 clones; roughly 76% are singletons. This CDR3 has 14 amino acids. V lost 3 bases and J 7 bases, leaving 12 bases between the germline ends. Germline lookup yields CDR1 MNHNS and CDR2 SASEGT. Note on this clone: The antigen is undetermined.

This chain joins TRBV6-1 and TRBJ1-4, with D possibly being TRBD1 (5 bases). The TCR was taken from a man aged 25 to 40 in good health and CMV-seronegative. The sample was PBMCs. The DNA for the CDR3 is TGTGCCAGCAGTGAGGGGGGTCCCGGTGAAAAACTGTTTTTT. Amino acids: CASSEGGPGEKLFF.